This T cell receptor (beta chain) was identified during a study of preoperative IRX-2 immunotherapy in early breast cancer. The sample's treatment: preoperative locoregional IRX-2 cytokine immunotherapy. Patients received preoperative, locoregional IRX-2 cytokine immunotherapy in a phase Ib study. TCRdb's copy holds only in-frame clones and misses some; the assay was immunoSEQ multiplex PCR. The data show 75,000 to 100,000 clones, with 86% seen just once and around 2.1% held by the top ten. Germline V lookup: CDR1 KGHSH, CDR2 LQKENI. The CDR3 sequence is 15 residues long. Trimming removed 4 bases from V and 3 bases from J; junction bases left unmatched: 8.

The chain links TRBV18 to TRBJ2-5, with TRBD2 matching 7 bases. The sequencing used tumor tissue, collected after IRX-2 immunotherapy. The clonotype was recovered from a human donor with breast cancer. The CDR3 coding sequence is TGTGCCAGCTCACTAAACACGGCGGGGGAAGAGACCCAGTACTTC. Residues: CASSLNTAGEETQYF.